The clone carrying this TCR beta chain has a count of ten or more. The CDR3 is made up of 16 amino acids. Between the trimmed V and J ends, which lost 5 bases and 7 bases, there was a span of 21 bases. Per germline, CDR1 MNHNY and CDR2 SVGAGI (reference sequence). These data belong to a study of shared clonotypes between healthy human individuals. This table comes from immunoSEQ multiplex PCR, and its TCRdb copy is limited to in-frame clones, with some not included. The table records about 660,000 clones, approximately 74% of them present only once. The chain carries TRBV6-6 and TRBJ2-1; a weak D match, TRBD2 (5 bases). The clonotype was recovered from a woman aged 25 to 39 in good health. Sequences were obtained from memory CD4+ T cells sorted from blood. Subset in this sample: CD45RA-negative fraction. CDR3 sequence: CASSTSGGRPFNEQFF. DNA of the CDR3: TGTGCCAGCAGTACTTCTGGCGGGCGCCCTTTTAATGAGCAGTTCTTC.